This TCR beta chain originates from a study of T-cell reconstitution after alpha-beta-depleted transplantation in children. Preparation of the TCRbeta library used unique molecular identifiers. One entry per CDR3 protein, called by TCRdb with MiXCR from the PCR reads. Among about 360,000 distinct CDR3 sequences listed, 10% to 15% were seen once. The clonotype was recovered from a human donor who donated a stem cell graft to a child with Fanconi anemia. This material consisted of PBMCs, taken from the stem cell graft.

The CDR3 loop reads CASFQSGGWPQETQYF. The DNA for the CDR3 is TGTGCCAGTTTTCAATCAGGGGGGTGGCCCCAAGAGACCCAGTACTTC. This chain links TRBV28 with TRBJ2-5; a possible D gene is TRBD1 (7 bases). The CDR3 runs to 16 residues. Germline CDR1 is MDHEN and CDR2 is SYDVKM. Trimming took off 9 bases at V and 1 base at J, with 21 bases between the two ends.